Below are 3 T cell receptor beta chains sequenced from a single sample in a study of Ad26.COV2.S vaccination and SARS-CoV-2 variants. Sequencing was performed with immunoSEQ multiplex PCR; in TCRdb, only in-frame clones are kept and a portion is missing. The sample has hundreds of thousands of clones, under 95% seen once. The specimen was peripheral blood, collected after recovery from COVID-19. These receptors all come from a human donor who had recovered from COVID-19.

This sequence joins TRBV7-9 and TRBJ1-1, with unresolved D. Between the trimmed V and J ends, which lost 5 bases and 5 bases, there was a span of 12 bases. Germline V gene lookup returns CDR1 SEHNR and CDR2 FQNEAQ (reference sequence). The CDR3 is 13 amino acids. CDR3 DNA sequence: TGTGCCAGCAGCCCCCAGCGGGGAACTGAAGCTTTCTTT. Protein: CASSPQRGTEAFF.

The chain is built from TRBV11-2 and TRBJ1-1; D ambiguous. The CDR3 covers 13 residues. Per germline, CDR1 SGHAT and CDR2 FQNNGV. The V and J ends lost 0 bases and 11 bases respectively, with 13 bases between them. CDR3 nucleotide sequence: TGTGCCAGCAGCTTAGATCCCACGGCCCGGGCTTTCTTT. This translates into CASSLDPTARAFF.

The chain joins TRBV11-2 to TRBJ2-7; D is unresolved. Germline V gives CDR1 SGHAT, CDR2 FQNNGV. CDR3 length equals 13 residues. V shed 1 base and J shed 2 bases, with 6 bases lying between them. The CDR3 protein is CASSLGGPYEQYF. CDR3 coding DNA: TGTGCCAGCAGCTTAGGCGGCCCCTACGAGCAGTACTTC.